A single sample is the source of the 26 T cell receptor beta chains below, sequenced in a study of immune evolution from preneoplasia to lung adenocarcinoma (dated by TCRdb to the early 2020s). The library was obtained by the immunoSEQ multiplex PCR assay. The source is immuneACCESS, and TCRdb retained only in-frame sequences with V and J called. Part of the clones is not carried over; for the studies checked, unresolved V genes explain less than half of this, and the remainder is unexplained. For this sample the table gives over 11,000 clones, of which roughly 80% were detected only once. Roughly 4.9% of the sample is in the top ten clones. The specimen was FFPE minimally invasive lung adenocarcinoma tissue. This sample's cell subset or site label indicates: micro-invasive lung adenocarcinoma (MIA). The source of these receptors is a person aged 70 to 80 with lung adenocarcinoma.

The chain uses TRBV28 and TRBJ2-3; D is uncertain. In germline, CDR1 is MDHEN, CDR2 SYDVKM. The CDR3 totals 12 residues. The V end was cut by 5 bases, the J end by 4 bases, with 7 bases between. Written as DNA, the CDR3 is TGTGCCAGCAGTCTCCGATCAGATACGCAGTATTTT. Its translation: CASSLRSDTQYF.

The rearrangement links TRBV18 to TRBJ1-1; D is perhaps TRBD1 (6 bases). The CDR3 is 15 residues long. The germline V and J ends were trimmed by 5 bases and 0 bases, with 13 bases remaining between them. The germline V gene encodes CDR1 KGHSH and CDR2 LQKENI. In nucleotides, the CDR3 is TGTGCCAGCTCAGGGGGGGCGGGCTTGAACACTGAAGCTTTCTTT. This gives the protein CASSGGAGLNTEAFF.

The chain carries TRBV4-1 and TRBJ1-4; 8 nucleotides line up with TRBD1. Germline CDR1 MGHRA, CDR2 YSYEKL. The CDR3 length is 15 residues. J was trimmed by 8 bases and V by 1 base; bases with no gene match: 6. CDR3 nucleotide sequence: TGCGCCAGCAGCCAAGCCGGGACAGGCAGGGAAAAACTGTTTTTT. This encodes CASSQAGTGREKLFF.

There are a few counts of this clone. This chain uses TRBV6-5 with TRBJ1-1, with D perhaps matching TRBD1 (5 bases). The CDR3 contains 14 residues. The germline V gene has CDR1 MNHEY and CDR2 SVGAGI. Between the trimmed V and J ends, which lost 0 bases and 5 bases, there was a span of 10 bases. In nucleotides, the CDR3 is TGTGCCAGCAGTTACTCCCAGGGAGTTACTGAAGCTTTCTTT. Translation: CASSYSQGVTEAFF.

V and J are TRBV28 and TRBJ1-5, with 8 bases aligning to TRBD1. CDR1 is MDHEN, CDR2 SYDVKM, per germline. The CDR3 covers 14 residues. The J segment lost 9 bases and the V segment lost 4 bases, leaving 8 bases of the junction unmatched. CDR3 sequence reads: CASSSGGAARPQHF. The CDR3 DNA reads as TGTGCCAGCAGTTCAGGGGGCGCAGCTAGGCCCCAGCATTTT.

The chain uses TRBV11-2 and TRBJ1-3; 7 nucleotides line up with TRBD1. Germline assignment: CDR1 SGHAT and CDR2 FQNNGV. The CDR3 totals 15 residues. The V segment lost 4 bases and the J segment 0 bases; nucleotides outside the gene matches: 3. Here the CDR3 reads CASSWTGYSGNTIYF. Written as DNA, the CDR3 is TGTGCCAGCAGCTGGACAGGATACTCTGGAAACACCATATATTTT.

This chain uses TRBV27 with TRBJ2-7; a possible D gene is TRBD2 (5 bases). This CDR3 is built from 15 residues. The V gene lost 4 bases and the J gene lost 9 bases, with 22 bases spanning the gap. From germline, CDR1 is MNHEY and CDR2 SMNVEV (reference sequence). CDR3 in amino acids: CASSSAQAPLGGQYF. CDR3 sequence (DNA): TGTGCCAGCAGTTCCGCTCAGGCCCCCCTAGGAGGGCAGTACTTC.

The V call is TRBV10-3, the J call TRBJ2-6, with TRBD2 matching over 8 bases. Losses at the gene ends were 6 bases for V and 0 bases for J; bases not matched to a gene: 4. The CDR3 is 16 residues long. CDR1 is ENHRY and CDR2 is SYGVKD in the germline V gene. The CDR3 is CAIRSSGSSGANVLTF. As DNA, the CDR3 is TGTGCCATCAGATCCAGCGGGAGCTCTGGGGCCAACGTCCTGACTTTC.

This clone was seen only a few times. The chain uses TRBV30 and TRBJ1-4; no definite D call. This CDR3 is built from 12 residues. CDR1 is GTSNPN and CDR2 is SVGIG in the germline V gene (reference sequence). Trimming removed 0 bases at V and 8 bases at J, with 7 bases between. Here the CDR3 DNA reads TGTGCCTGGAGTGTACTCAAAGAAAAACTGTTTTTT. This codes for CAWSVLKEKLFF.

The V and J genes are TRBV7-2 and TRBJ2-1; D gene ambiguous. V lost 3 bases and J 4 bases, leaving 7 bases between the germline ends. Germline V gene data show CDR1 as SGHTA and CDR2 as FQGNSA. The CDR3 length is 13 residues. This chain's CDR3 is CASSFGPYNEQFF. CDR3 DNA: TGTGCCAGCAGCTTTGGCCCGTACAATGAGCAGTTCTTC. Based on the CDR3 plus reference TRBV7-2 and TRBJ2-1, the full variable domain is GAGVSQSPSNKVTEKGKDVELRCDPISGHTALYWYRQSLGQGLEFLIYFQGNSAPDKSGLPSDRFSAERTGGSVSTLTIQRTQQEDSAVYLCASSFGPYNEQFFGPGTRLTVL.

The gene calls are TRBV9 and TRBJ2-1, with D perhaps given as TRBD1 or TRBD2 (5 bases each). The CDR3 runs to 14 residues. Trimming removed 0 bases from V and 3 bases from J, with 7 bases in between. CDR1 and CDR2 (germline): SGDLS, YYNGEE. CDR3 sequence: CASSVDGGYNEQFF. The CDR3 DNA is TGTGCCAGCAGCGTAGATGGGGGCTACAATGAGCAGTTCTTC.

With regard to this clone: One junction end does not reproduce the germline sequence, and a read error may be involved. The rearrangement links TRBV5-7 to TRBJ1-6; D is unclear. TRBV5-7 is marked as an open reading frame, function uncertain. The CDR3 consists of 17 residues. The CDR3 DNA follows: TGTGCCAGCAGCTTGAAAGTGGGCGGCTCCGATAATTCACCCCTCCACTTT. Protein product: CASSLKVGGSDNSPLHF.

This clone was detected a few times. V usage is TRBV10-3 and J usage is TRBJ1-6; D is perhaps TRBD1 (5 bases). Looked up from germline, CDR1 is ENHRY and CDR2 is SYGVKD. CDR3 size: 16 residues. The V end lost 2 bases, the J end lost 0 bases, and 8 bases lay between the germline ends. The CDR3 DNA follows: TGTGCCATCAGTGAGGGGGGGAGCTCCTATAATTCACCCCTCCACTTT. Its translation: CAISEGGSSYNSPLHF.

The rearrangement joins TRBV7-9 to TRBJ2-7; 8 nucleotides line up with TRBD2. V trimming: 1 base; J trimming: 8 bases; junction bases outside the gene matches: 10. CDR1 and CDR2 from the germline V gene are SEHNR and FQNEAQ (reference sequence). The CDR3 is 15 residues long. The CDR3 DNA reads TGTGCCAGCAGCTTAGATGGGACTAGTTTCTCGAAGCAGTACTTC. Amino acid sequence: CASSLDGTSFSKQYF.

The rearrangement links TRBV7-9 to TRBJ1-2, with D unresolved. The CDR3 is 12 residues long. V dropped 2 bases and J dropped 2 bases, with 3 bases sitting between them. Germline CDR1 SEHNR, CDR2 FQNEAQ (reference sequence). The CDR3 nucleotides are TGTGCCAGCAGCTTACAGAACTATGGCTACACCTTC. This gives the protein CASSLQNYGYTF.

The CDR3 DNA follows: TGCGCCAGCAGTGAGTCTCAGGTCCGGAGCTACACCTTC. Translation gives CASSESQVRSYTF. The chain recombines TRBV10-2 with TRBJ1-2; D uncertain. The germline gives CDR1 WSHSY, CDR2 SAAADI. V was trimmed by 0 bases and J by 9 bases, leaving 11 bases between them. The CDR3 consists of 13 residues.

The chain has TRBV7-6 and TRBJ2-2; D possibly corresponds to TRBD1 (6 bases). In germline, CDR1 is SGHVS, CDR2 FNYEAQ. Trimming left V 1 base short and J 7 bases short, with 7 bases between. The CDR3 is 13 amino acids. CDR3 region: CASSLVGGGELFF. For the CDR3, the DNA is TGTGCCAGCAGCTTAGTAGGGGGCGGGGAGCTGTTTTTT.

V and J are TRBV6-5 and TRBJ1-5; possibly TRBD1 for D (5 bases). The CDR3 is 14 residues long. Germline lookup yields CDR1 MNHEY and CDR2 SVGAGI. V gave up 5 bases and J gave up 3 bases, with 11 bases separating them. The CDR3 protein is CASSPRDPNQPQHF. Here the CDR3 DNA reads TGTGCCAGCAGTCCCCGGGACCCCAATCAGCCCCAGCATTTT.

J is TRBJ2-1 and V is TRBV2, with 10 bases lining up with TRBD2. CDR3 length: 13 amino acids. The germline CDR1 and CDR2 sequences are SNHLY and FYNNEI. Trimming at V came to 9 bases and at J to 12 bases, leaving 11 bases not matched to a gene. This CDR3 is CARRTSGPNPQFF. The CDR3 coding sequence is TGTGCCAGGAGGACTAGCGGCCCGAATCCGCAGTTCTTC. Variable domain in full (rest from reference TRBV2 and TRBJ2-1): EPEVTQTPSHQVTQMGQEVILRCVPISNHLYFYWYRQILGQKVEFLVSFYNNEISEKSEIFDDQFSVERPDGSNFTLKIRSTKLEDSAMYFCARRTSGPNPQFFGPGTRLTVL.

Concerning this clone itself: Sequence at one end of the junction differs from germline and may be a read error. The V call is TRBV6-5, the J call TRBJ1-2; no reliable D call. The germline CDR1 and CDR2 sequences are MNHEY and SVGAGI. The CDR3 is made up of 13 amino acids. CDR3 DNA: TGTGCCACCAGTTTCCGGGCCAACTATGGCTACACCTTC. This gives the protein CATSFRANYGYTF.

The gene calls are TRBV29-1 and TRBJ1-1; D might be TRBD1 (5 bases). V lost 6 bases and J lost 2, with 13 bases in between. Germline values: CDR1 SQVTM, CDR2 ANQGSEA. The CDR3 length is 13 residues. CDR3 sequence: CSVRREGNTEAFF. The CDR3 DNA sequence: TGCAGCGTCCGCAGGGAGGGCAACACTGAAGCTTTCTTT. The full variable domain, completed using reference TRBV29-1 and TRBJ1-1, is SAVISQKPSRDICQRGTSLTIQCQVDSQVTMMFWYRQQPGQSLTLIATANQGSEATYESGFVIDKFPISRPNLTFSTLTVSNMSPEDSSIYLCSVRREGNTEAFFGQGTRLTVV.

This chain links TRBV28 with TRBJ2-5, with D tentatively TRBD2 (6 bases). Trimming cost V 2 bases and J 2 bases, with 6 bases left between them. Germline V gives CDR1 MDHEN, CDR2 SYDVKM. The length of the CDR3 is 13 residues. CDR3 coding DNA: TGTGCCAGCAGTTTAAGCGGGCAAGAGACCCAGTACTTC. Translating it yields CASSLSGQETQYF.

In this sample, this clone turned up a few times. The rearrangement joins TRBV18 to TRBJ2-2; 9 positions match TRBD1. After removal of 8 bases from V and 0 bases from J, the junction contained 4 bases not matched to a gene. The germline CDR1 and CDR2 sequences are KGHSH and LQKENI. This CDR3 comprises 15 residues. CDR3 in amino acids: CASHGTGTNTGELFF. CDR3 DNA: TGTGCCAGCCACGGGACAGGGACGAACACCGGGGAGCTGTTTTTT. The full variable domain, completed using reference TRBV18 and TRBJ2-2, is NAGVMQNPRHLVRRRGQEARLRCSPMKGHSHVYWYRQLPEEGLKFMVYLQKENIIDESGMPKERFSAEFPKEGPSILRIQQVVRGDSAAYFCASHGTGTNTGELFFGEGSRLTVL.

This chain uses TRBV10-3 with TRBJ2-1, with D possibly matching TRBD1 (5 bases). The V end lost 0 bases, the J end lost 6 bases, and 9 bases lay between the germline ends. CDR1 and CDR2 (germline): ENHRY, SYGVKD. This CDR3 comprises 14 residues. This CDR3 reads CAISESPGINEQFF. As DNA, the CDR3 is TGTGCCATCAGTGAGTCTCCAGGGATCAATGAGCAGTTCTTC.

The chain uses TRBV9 and TRBJ2-7; 12 nucleotides align to TRBD1. Losses at the gene ends were 2 bases for V and 5 bases for J; bases not matched to a gene: 5. From germline, CDR1 is SGDLS and CDR2 YYNGEE. This CDR3 region has 15 residues. The CDR3 is CASSVRGQGADEQYF. The DNA for the CDR3 is TGTGCCAGCAGCGTTCGGGGACAGGGGGCCGACGAGCAGTACTTC.

V is TRBV7-9 and J is TRBJ1-2; D may be TRBD1 (6 bases). Germline V CDR1 and CDR2: SEHNR, FQNEAQ (reference sequence). V dropped 2 bases and J dropped 8 bases, with 12 bases sitting between them. The CDR3 runs to 13 residues. The CDR3 DNA reads TGTGCCAGCAGCTTACCCAAGGGGGGAGGCTACACCTTC. It specifies CASSLPKGGGYTF.